The source of this T cell receptor beta chain is a study of regulatory T cells in long-lasting Graves disease. The overall study: Patients newly diagnosed with Graves' had been on antithyroid drugs for under 3 months.

Assembly of TCR beta libraries relied on iRepertoire HTBI primers together with Arm-PCR of CDR3 regions. TCRdb re-analysed the multiplex PCR reads in MiXCR, keeping a single row per CDR3 protein. The sample includes some 330,000 distinct CDR3 sequences, about an eighth of them seen just once. Time point denoted: newly diagnosed GD, antithyroid drugs for less than 3 months. PBMCs provided the RNA from which the TCR library was made. The CDR3 is 19 residues long. With 1 base removed from V and 0 bases from J, the gap between germline ends came to 19 bases. Germline values: CDR1 LGHNA, CDR2 YSLEER. A remark on this clonotype: The antigen is unknown.

Study outcomes and limitations: Persistent-disease Graves' patients showed less TCR diversity than new cases. Gene preferences differed: TRBV28, TRBJ1-2, TRBJ2-5 in persistent cases.

These same records also appear under a second study, on T cells in Graves' hyperthyroidism and ophthalmopathy. That study reports: Hyperthyroidism, newly diagnosed and lasting under 2 months, affected patients aged 18 to 65.

The specimen was peripheral blood mononuclear cells (PBMCs), collected at new diagnosis, from a patient treated with antithyroid drugs. The V and J genes are TRBV4-3 and TRBJ1-5; D unclear. The receptor's source is a woman between 18 and 29 years old with Graves disease. CDR3 bases: TGCGCCAGCAGCCAAGGTACAAAGGGTACTATGTATAGCAATCAGCCCCAGCATTTT. Translation gives CASSQGTKGTMYSNQPQHF.